This T cell receptor (beta chain) was recorded in a study of blood T cell repertoires in COVID-19. Looking at the study overall: Italy, Spain and the United States were the sources of the convalescent and acute COVID-19 samples.

Per the original data handling: Reference gene primer amplification in the assay estimated nucleated cell counts. The data were produced by immunoSEQ multiplex PCR, yet TCRdb's version contains in-frame clones alone and is incomplete. V, J and clone size reflect that table, while D and trimming were determined from the DNA. The table lists more than 150,000 clones, approximately 80% of them singletons. The length of the CDR3 is 15 residues. Trimming took off 0 bases at V and 4 bases at J, with 10 bases between the two ends. Germline V gene sequence: CDR1 SGDLS, CDR2 YYNGEE. The sequencing sample was made of peripheral blood. The clonotype was recovered from a human donor in a cohort sampled during active COVID-19. The chain employs TRBV9 and TRBJ1-4; D unresolved. CDR3 bases: TGTGCCAGCAGCGTAGGGGCAGGAGGTAATGAAAAACTGTTTTTT. Encoded protein: CASSVGAGGNEKLFF.